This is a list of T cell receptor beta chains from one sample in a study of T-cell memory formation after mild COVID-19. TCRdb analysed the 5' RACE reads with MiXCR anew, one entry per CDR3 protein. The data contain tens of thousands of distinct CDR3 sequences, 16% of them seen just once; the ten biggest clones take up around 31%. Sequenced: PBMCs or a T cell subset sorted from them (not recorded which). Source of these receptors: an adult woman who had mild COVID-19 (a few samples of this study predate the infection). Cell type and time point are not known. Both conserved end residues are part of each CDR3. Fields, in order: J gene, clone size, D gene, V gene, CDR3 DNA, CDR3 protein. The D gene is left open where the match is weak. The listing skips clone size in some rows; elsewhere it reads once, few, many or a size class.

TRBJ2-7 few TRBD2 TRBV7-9 TGTGCCAGCAGCTTAGGGGGGACTAGTCCCTCCTACGAGCAGTACTTC CASSLGGTSPSYEQYF
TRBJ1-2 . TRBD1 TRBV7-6 TGTGCCAGCAGTCTCACCGGGACAGCTAACTATGGCTACACCTTC CASSLTGTANYGYTF
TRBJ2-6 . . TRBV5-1 TGCGCCAGCAGCTTCGGGGTCACGAGGATGGACTCTGGGGCCAACGTCCTGACTTTC CASSFGVTRMDSGANVLTF
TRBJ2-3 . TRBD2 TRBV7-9 TGTGCCAGCAGCCGACAGCGGGAGGGCGGCACAGATACGCAGTATTTT CASSRQREGGTDTQYF
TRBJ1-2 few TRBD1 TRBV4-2 TGTGCCAGCAGCCCGTCCGGGACAGAGTATGGCTACACCTTC CASSPSGTEYGYTF
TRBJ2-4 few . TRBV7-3 TGTGCCAGCAGCTCCGCCTGGGACGGGCACATTCAGTACTTC CASSSAWDGHIQYF
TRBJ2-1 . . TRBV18 TGTGCCAGCTCACCAGTGTTAAATGAGCAGTTCTTC CASSPVLNEQFF
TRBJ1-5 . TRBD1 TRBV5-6 TGTGCCAGCAGCGAGGGGACAGTTCAGCCCCAGCATTTT CASSEGTVQPQHF
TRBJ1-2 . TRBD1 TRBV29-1 TGCAGCGAGGGGGACAGGTTAGGCTACACCTTC CSEGDRLGYTF
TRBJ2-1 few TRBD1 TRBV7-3 TGTGCCAGCAGCTTACTAAATACAGGGGACAATGAGCAGTTCTTC CASSLLNTGDNEQFF
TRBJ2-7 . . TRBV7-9 TGTGCCAGCAGCTTAGTTGGTCACCGTCGGGACGAGCAGTACTTC CASSLVGHRRDEQYF
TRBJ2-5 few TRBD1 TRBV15 TGTGCCACCAGCAGAGAATCGGGACAGTTAGAGACCCAGTACTTC CATSRESGQLETQYF
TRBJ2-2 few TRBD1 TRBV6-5 TGTGCCAGCAGCCCACGGACAGGGGGCACCGGGGAGCTGTTTTTT CASSPRTGGTGELFF